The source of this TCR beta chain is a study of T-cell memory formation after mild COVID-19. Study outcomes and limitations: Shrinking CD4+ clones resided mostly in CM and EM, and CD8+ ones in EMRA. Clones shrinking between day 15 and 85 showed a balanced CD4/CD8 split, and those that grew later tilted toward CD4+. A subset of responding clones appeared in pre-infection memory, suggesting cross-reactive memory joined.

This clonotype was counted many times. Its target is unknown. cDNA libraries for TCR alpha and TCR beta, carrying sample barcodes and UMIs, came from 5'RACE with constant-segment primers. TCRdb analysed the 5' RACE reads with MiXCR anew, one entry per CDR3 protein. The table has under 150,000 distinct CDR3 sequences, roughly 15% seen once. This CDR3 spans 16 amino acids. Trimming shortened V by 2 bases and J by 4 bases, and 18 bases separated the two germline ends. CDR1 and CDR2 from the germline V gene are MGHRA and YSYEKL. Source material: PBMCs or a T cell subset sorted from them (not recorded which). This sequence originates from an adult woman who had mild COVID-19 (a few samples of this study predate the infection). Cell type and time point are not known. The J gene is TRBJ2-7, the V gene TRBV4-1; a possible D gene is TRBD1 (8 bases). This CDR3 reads CASSQQPTGGGYEQYF. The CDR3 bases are TGCGCCAGCAGCCAACAGCCAACAGGGGGGGGTTACGAGCAGTACTTC.